The T cell receptor beta chain described here comes from a study of blood T cells in healthy people across ages (dated by TCRdb to 2015 to 2017). Turning to the overall study: In model experiments, template switching captured roughly one uniquely barcoded TCR beta cDNA molecule for every two T cells. To track age-related changes in TCR beta repertoire diversity, the study relied on deep sequencing normalized with unique cDNA molecular identifiers. Four age groups were formed from the donors: young (average roughly 15 years), middle-aged (approximately 40), aged (roughly 58) and long-lived (around 80). To avoid experimental bias, donors of different ages were randomly spread across the sequencing lanes. The study analyzed two additional independent replicas of 1 million unique cDNA reads from the same blood draw for two donors, one aged 18 to 30 and one aged 80 or older. Findings and caveats that apply to the study as a whole: Observed TCR beta diversity per million T cells fell roughly linearly with age, and a significant reduction was already apparent by age around 44. Observed TCR beta diversity correlated strongly with the percentage of naive T cells measured by flow cytometry. Donor CMV infection status was unknown, potentially confounding age-related changes in expanded clonotypes. Estimates of total diversity from one million sequenced T cells were regarded as lower bounds and underestimates. Conclusive comparison of naive and antigen-experienced compartments was prevented by the profiling of bulk unsorted PBMCs. The long-lived group showed more naive CD4+ T cells, fewer expanded clones and increased TCR diversity than the aged group, suggesting age selection.

Trimming takes 7 bases off V and 0 bases off J; junction bases not matched to a gene: 5. Based on the germline V gene (reference sequence), the CDR1 and CDR2 sequences are MNHNY and SVGAGI. The CDR3 runs 15 amino acids, cysteine and phenylalanine included. Only the CDR3 portion is preserved as DNA: 45 bases, with reading frame beginning at the first base. Libraries were built with 5' RACE. The sequencer listed for this sample is Illumina HiSeq 2500. A second roughly 7 to 11 cycle PCR used a sample-barcoded 5' primer and a J-beta primer mix. Each TCR beta cDNA molecule received a unique molecular identifier from a template-switch 5' adaptor carrying 12 random nucleotides. Each sample yielded at least 3 million CDR3-containing paired-end reads. First-strand cDNA was synthesized from all RNA with the Mint cDNA synthesis kit, primed by a TRBC-specific oligonucleotide. All cDNA was treated with uracil-DNA glycosylase and then went through a first 18-cycle PCR with the universal primers M1SS and BC2_uni_R. The published analysis was carried out like this. Normalization of each sample was performed by random selection of 1 million high-quality reads, each carrying a distinct molecular identifier. Reads with shared molecular identifiers were discarded instead of being binned into consensus sequences. MiTCR, run with a Q25 quality threshold and the strictest error-elimination algorithm, handled CDR3 identification, clonotype clustering and error correction. A nonparametric unseen species model with Euler transformation was used to estimate lower-bound total TCR beta diversity. The public reads were reprocessed in TCRdb via fastp at Q25 and MiXCR, keeping in-frame beta chains. Rows merge per CDR3 protein into single entries with the most common DNA and genes. For this entry, the V and J calls and clone size follow TCRdb and not the study's own pipeline. Recorded for this sample are roughly 2 million distinct CDR3 sequences; 49% of them occurred a single time. Clones ranked in the top ten supply approximately 2.1% of the sample.

Points on this clonotype: What this receptor recognizes is not known. Per-base quality was not reported, and no clone a single base away is much larger than it.

The donors were 40 or so Caucasian individuals from Russia, aged roughly 6 to 100 years, who were systemically healthy. Each donor gave about 9.7 milliliters of peripheral blood, drawn into EDTA-treated Vacutainer tubes. Ficoll-Paque density-gradient centrifugation was used to isolate PBMCs, with at least 7 million obtained per sample. Total RNA was extracted from PBMCs with Trizol reagent, with at least 5.5 micrograms obtained per sample. For every donor, flow cytometry on a PBMC aliquot measured the percentage of naive CD45RAhigh/CD27high T cells. This sequence was found in a woman in her 40s in good health. Sample: blood. The chain joins TRBV6-6 to TRBJ2-1; TRBD1 matches 8 bases in the middle. In nucleotide form, the sequence is TGTGCCAGCACCCCGCAGGGGGCCTCCTACAATGAGCAGTTCTTC. It is translated as CASTPQGASYNEQFF.